Here is one TCR beta chain with its context. Its antigen is not identified. Germline and junction disagree at one end, which may indicate a read error. Cells sorted as Tregs were CD4+, CD25+ and CD127-/low. The CDR3 consists of 14 residues. The study, taken as a whole, reports: The TCR gene usage of tumor memory CD4+ T cells clustered together with blood and lymph node memory CD4+ cells and with lymph node naive CD4+ cells. The larger cohort examined one V-J beta rearrangement, not whole repertoires. Tumor-infiltrating Treg TCR alpha and beta sequences overlapped most with tumor naive CD4+ T cells, then blood naive.

Full-length variable regions came from constant-region reverse primers plus semi-nested Nested Universal Primer A PCR. TCRdb ran MiXCR on the 5' RACE reads and lists one entry per CDR3 protein. This sample carries approximately 50,000 distinct CDR3 sequences, approximately 26% of them seen once, and the ten largest clones take roughly 2.1%. The origin of this receptor is a female donor with breast cancer. The sequenced sample consisted of tumor-infiltrating Tregs sorted from the breast tumor. The chain joins TRBV12-3 or TRBV12-4 to TRBJ1-4; D is possibly TRBD1 (6 bases). CDR3 nucleotide sequence: TGTACCAGCAGGGTGCGAGAAACAGGGGAAAAACTGTTTTTT. It codes for CTSRVRETGEKLFF.